A single TCR beta chain is shown here with its context. It lacks a known antigen. Base qualities are not recorded, but no much larger clone differs from it by a single base. The TCR beta CDR3 regions were amplified from the RNA transcripts. The TCR CDR3 was subjected to a first round of RT-PCR using the HTBI primer set and the Qiagen OneStep RT-PCR kit. A second multiplex PCR round built the libraries, followed by size selection and purification. The libraries were sequenced on an Illumina HiSeq2000 using paired-end 100 bp reads. As for the authors' bioinformatics: SOAPnuke was used to process the raw data, throwing out any read that contained adapters or uncalled bases, had a mean Phred below 15, or lacked an exact constant-primer or identifier match. COPE v1.2.5 was used to merge the high-quality paired reads, and each unique nucleotide sequence was defined as a clonotype. MiTCR v1.1 was used to align clonotypes to the IMGT TRBV, TRBD and TRBJ reference segments. The analysis was restricted to V-J combinations with a frequency above 0.0001, which together covered just over 98% of the repertoires. The TCS score was defined as F50 (clonal expansion) divided by E x V (chaos), with BLOSUM62-based TCRdist calculated between CDR3 peptides within each V-J. Welch's t-statistics and random forest reduced fewer than 550 V-J features to 13, which were used in a naive Bayes classifier (R e1071). The similarity between thyroid and blood repertoires was quantified using the Morisita-Horn index. TCRdb reworked the public reads: Q25 trimming with fastp, MiXCR clone assembly, productive beta chains retained. Rows matching on CDR3 protein sequence are summarized as one entry with the most common DNA and genes. What appears here as the V and J calls and clone size reflects TCRdb's work, not the paper's. The sample contains about 98,000 distinct CDR3 sequences, approximately 42% of them found a single time. The ten largest clones represent around 9.6% of the sample.

This entry comes from a study of T cells in Graves' hyperthyroidism and ophthalmopathy (dated by TCRdb to about 2019). General notes on the study: To identify distinguishing TCR V-J signatures, a discovery cohort of 100 or so patients was used, comprising 43 with Graves' ophthalmopathy and around 57 with stable Graves' hyperthyroidism. An independent validation cohort of around 20 hyperthyroidism patients and more than 15 patients who later progressed to ophthalmopathy tested prospective prediction of ophthalmopathy. The roughly 90 discovery patients were divided at random into training and test sets in a 7:3 ratio. In addition, the study compared T-cell repertoires in thyroid tissue and in blood from five or six Graves' hyperthyroidism patients. Once sampling was done, hyperthyroidism patients were given methimazole at a starting dose of 30 mg daily, whereas ophthalmopathy patients were given high-dose intravenous methylprednisolone. The paper reports TCR Vbeta CDR3 sequencing of roughly 140 peripheral blood samples: 40 to 45 ophthalmopathy, under 80 hyperthyroidism and approximately 17 progressor patients. General conclusions and limits of the study: No statistical method was used to set the sample size in advance, and investigators knew the group allocation. In cross-validation, a model built on a 13 V-J signature told ophthalmopathy apart from stable hyperthyroidism with about 90% sensitivity and approximately 81% specificity, and in testing the same model reached 80%/75%. Most expanded thyroid clonotypes (frequency above 0.001) were also found in blood, which suggests that blood repertoires may mirror thyroid immune responses. In validation, the model predicted progression to ophthalmopathy with about 71% sensitivity and 72% to 85% specificity, a median of roughly seven months before onset.

CDR1 is given as SGHVS and CDR2 as FQNEAQ, both from the germline V gene. The CDR3 spans 14 residues, from the cysteine through the phenylalanine. The DNA shown is the 42-base CDR3, in frame from base 1. Between the V and J ends, shortened by 6 bases and 4 bases respectively, the junction contains 15 bases. Stable Graves' hyperthyroidism was defined as the absence of progression to ophthalmopathy over 18 months of follow-up. Hyperthyroidism patients were newly diagnosed, had a disease duration of under 2 months, and were aged 18 to 65 years. Any patient with an uncontrolled infection, another autoimmune disease, pregnancy or lactation was excluded. Diagnoses were established on the basis of clinical symptoms, serum thyroxine and TRAb, thyroid ultrasound, and orbital computed tomography. Trizol reagent was used to extract total RNA, and RNA quality was then checked on an Agilent 2100 Bioanalyzer.

The chain links TRBV7-8 with TRBJ1-2; the D region possibly corresponds to TRBD1 (6 bases align). The TCR was taken from a woman in her 30s with Graves' hyperthyroidism. The sequencing input was peripheral blood or thyroid tissue (not recorded which). Read as DNA, the sequence is TGTGCCAGCAGTTCCTCAGGGGCGTTCTATGGCTACACCTTC. Its product reads: CASSSSGAFYGYTF. Reference TRBV7-8 and TRBJ1-2 genes cover what lies past the CDR3, so the full variable domain is GAGVSQSPRYKVAKRGQDVALRCDPISGHVSLFWYQQALGQGPEFLTYFQNEAQLDKSGLPSDRFFAERPEGSVSTLKIQRTQQEDSAVYLCASSSSGAFYGYTFGSGTRLTVV.